This is a list of T cell receptor beta chains from one sample in a study of blood T cell repertoires in COVID-19. Produced via immunoSEQ multiplex PCR; TCRdb's table is partial and in-frame only. Counted here are fewer than 300,000 clones, approximately 92% occurring once; the ten biggest clones make up more than 0.95%. The sequencing sample was made of PBMCs or T cells enriched from blood (not recorded which). The source is a woman under 40 who had recovered from COVID-19. The CDR3 runs from the conserved cysteine through the conserved F or W. A D gene is named only where the DNA matches it firmly. The size field is filled for only some rows; it gives once, few, many or a size class.

>TRBJ2-7|TRBV19|TRBD1|NA
TGTGCCAGTAGTATAGAACTTCTCAGGGGGGAGCAGTACTTC
CASSIELLRGEQYF
>TRBJ2-2|TRBV23-1|TRBD2|NA
TGCGCCAGCAGTCAACTCTCCTTGGGCGGGAGGAAAACCGCGAACACCGGGGAGCTGTTTTTT
CASSQLSLGGRKTANTGELFF
>TRBJ1-4|TRBV27|TRBD1|NA
TGTGCCAGCAGGGGGACGGGACAGTCGAATGAAAAACTGTTTTTT
CASRGTGQSNEKLFF
>TRBJ2-7|TRBV18|TRBD1|NA
TGTGCCAGCTCACCAGGGACAGGTTACGAGCAGTACTTC
CASSPGTGYEQYF
>TRBJ1-4|TRBV7-6|NA|NA
TGTGCCAGCAGCTTAAGACAGACTAATGAAAAACTGTTTTTT
CASSLRQTNEKLFF
>TRBJ1-3|TRBV19|NA|NA
TGTGCCAGTAGTATAGGAGCAGGCTTCTACTCTGGAAACACCATATATTTT
CASSIGAGFYSGNTIYF
>TRBJ1-1|TRBV5-1|NA|NA
TGCGCCAGCAGCCTGCCCGGAGGTTACACTGAAGCTTTCTTT
CASSLPGGYTEAFF
>TRBJ1-1|TRBV19|TRBD1|once
TGTGCCAGTAGTATGGTGACAGGGTTAAAGAACACTGAAGCTTTCTTT
CASSMVTGLKNTEAFF
>TRBJ2-7|TRBV20-1|NA|NA
TGCAGTGTGGGCAACTACGAGCAGTACTTC
CSVGNYEQYF
>TRBJ1-2|TRBV28|NA|NA
TGTGCCAGCAGGACTAGACCGATCTTTGGCTACACCTTC
CASRTRPIFGYTF
>TRBJ1-1|TRBV3-1/TRBV3-2|NA|NA
TGTGCCAGCAGCCACTACAGGGAAAACACTGAAGCTTTCTTT
CASSHYRENTEAFF
>TRBJ2-7|TRBV29-1|TRBD2|NA
TGCAGCGTTGAAGAGGGAACTAGCGGGAGTTACGAGCAGTACTTC
CSVEEGTSGSYEQYF
>TRBJ2-7|TRBV30|NA|NA
TGTGCCTGGAGTTTCGGTACCTACGAGCAGTACTTC
CAWSFGTYEQYF